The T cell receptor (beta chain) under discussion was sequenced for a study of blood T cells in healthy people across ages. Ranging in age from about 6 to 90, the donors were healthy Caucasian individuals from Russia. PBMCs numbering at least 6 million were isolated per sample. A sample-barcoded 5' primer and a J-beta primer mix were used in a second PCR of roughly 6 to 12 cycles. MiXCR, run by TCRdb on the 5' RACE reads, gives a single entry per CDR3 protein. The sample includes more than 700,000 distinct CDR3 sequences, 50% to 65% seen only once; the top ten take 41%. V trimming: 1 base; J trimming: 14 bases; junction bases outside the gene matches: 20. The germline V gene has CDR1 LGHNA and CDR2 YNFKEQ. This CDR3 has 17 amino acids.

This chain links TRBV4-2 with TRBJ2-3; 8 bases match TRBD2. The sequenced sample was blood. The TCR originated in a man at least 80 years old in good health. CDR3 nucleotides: TGTGCCAGCAGCCAAGGGCCAGCGGGAGCGGGGCACAGATACGCGTATTTT. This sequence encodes CASSQGPAGAGHRYAYF.